Listed here are 17 T cell receptor beta chains from one sample, sequenced in a study of shared clonotypes between healthy human individuals. Sequencing used immunoSEQ multiplex PCR; TCRdb keeps in-frame clones, though not all of them. Of about 2 million clones listed, 85% to 95% are singletons. Naive CD8 cells were CD45RO-negative, positively selected for CCR7, excluding terminally differentiated effector memory CD45RA+ cells. The specimen sequenced was naive CD8+ T cells sorted from blood. The receptor source for this set is a man aged 18 to 30 in good health.

This sequence joins TRBV30 and TRBJ2-7, with 9 bases identical to TRBD2. Germline assignment: CDR1 GTSNPN and CDR2 SVGIG (reference sequence). V lost 3 bases, J lost 4 bases, and 10 bases stayed unmatched. The CDR3 is 15 amino acids. CDR3 DNA: TGTGCCTGGAGCAGGCCCAGCGGGAGGAATTACGAGCAGTACTTC. It is translated as CAWSRPSGRNYEQYF.

The rearrangement joins TRBV9 to TRBJ1-2; TRBD1 might be the D (5 bases). The CDR3 extends over 15 amino acids. The germline gives CDR1 SGDLS, CDR2 YYNGEE. Trimming took 3 bases from V and 3 from J, leaving 15 bases between them. CDR3 in DNA: TGTGCCAGCAGCGCTACAGTCCTGGGGGACTATGGCTACACCTTC. It is translated as CASSATVLGDYGYTF.

The chain couples TRBV4-1 to TRBJ1-1; possibly TRBD1 for D (5 bases). Germline CDR1 MGHRA, CDR2 YSYEKL. This CDR3 contains 12 residues. V lost 4 bases to trimming and J lost 8 bases, with 11 bases between them. The CDR3 DNA is TGCGCCAGCAGCCTGATAGGACACGAAGCTTTCTTT. This gives the protein CASSLIGHEAFF.

This chain links TRBV27 with TRBJ2-7; 9 positions agree with TRBD1. Germline assignment: CDR1 MNHEY and CDR2 SMNVEV (reference sequence). The CDR3 is 15 amino acids. The trim removed 5 bases at V and 5 bases at J, leaving 10 bases unmatched. In nucleotides, the CDR3 is TGTGCCAGCAGTCACTCCGGGACAGGGTCCCACGAGCAGTACTTC. Protein product: CASSHSGTGSHEQYF.

This chain links TRBV5-5 with TRBJ2-3; D not resolved. The CDR3 spans 12 residues. Between the trimmed V and J ends, which lost 7 bases and 0 bases, there was a span of 6 bases. Germline V gene data show CDR1 as SGHKS and CDR2 as YYEKEE (reference sequence). CDR3 sequence: CASRMSTDTQYF. CDR3 sequence (DNA): TGTGCCAGCCGGATGAGCACAGATACGCAGTATTTT. Full variable domain (outside the CDR3, taken from reference TRBV5-5 and TRBJ2-3): DAGVTQSPTHLIKTRGQQVTLRCSPISGHKSVSWYQQVLGQGPQFIFQYYEKEERGRGNFPDRFSARQFPNYSSELNVNALLLGDSALYLCASRMSTDTQYFGPGTRLTVL.

The gene calls are TRBV7-2 and TRBJ2-3; 10 bases agree with TRBD2. The CDR3 runs 19 residues. The V and J ends lost 5 bases and 0 bases, in that order; junction bases with no gene match: 14. The V gene's germline CDR1 is SGHTA and CDR2 FQGNSA. DNA of the CDR3: TGTGCCAGCAGCCCCGGGTGGGTAGCGGGGGGAGCTAGCACAGATACGCAGTATTTT. Translating gives CASSPGWVAGGASTDTQYF.

Of note for this clone: At one of its ends the junction is not consistent with the germline gene, which may arise from a read error. The chain links TRBV7-7 to TRBJ2-3, with 13 bases matching TRBD2. There are 17 residues in the CDR3. Germline V lookup: CDR1 SSHAT, CDR2 FNYEAQ (reference sequence). This CDR3 is CASSLGTSGNSTDTQYF. The CDR3 DNA reads as TGTGCTAGCAGCTTAGGGACTAGCGGGAATAGCACAGATACGCAGTATTTT.

This chain connects TRBV2 to TRBJ1-4; D perhaps matches TRBD1 (5 bases). Germline assignment: CDR1 SNHLY and CDR2 FYNNEI. The CDR3 has 14 amino acids. Trimming took 3 bases from V and 6 from J, leaving 11 bases between them. Written as DNA, the CDR3 is TGTGCCAGCAGTGATGCGGGGGTATATGAAAAACTGTTTTTT. It encodes CASSDAGVYEKLFF.

The rearrangement joins TRBV5-6 to TRBJ2-7; 7 positions match TRBD1. After removal of 3 bases from V and 3 bases from J, the junction contained 6 bases not matched to a gene. Germline V CDR1 and CDR2: SGHDT, YYEEEE. This CDR3 has 14 amino acids. For the CDR3, the DNA is TGTGCCAGCAGCTCCCCGACAGGGTACTACGAGCAGTACTTC. It is translated as CASSSPTGYYEQYF.

The chain is built from TRBV10-1 and TRBJ2-7; TRBD2 matches at 7 bases. V shed 2 bases, J shed 5 bases, and the junction held 12 bases outside the gene matches. Germline CDR1 and CDR2: WNHNN and SYGVQD (reference sequence). The CDR3 runs 16 residues. The CDR3 protein is CASSELVTGGTDEQYF. Written as DNA, the CDR3 is TGCGCCAGCAGTGAGCTGGTCACGGGGGGAACCGACGAGCAGTACTTC.

V is TRBV6-5 and J is TRBJ2-5; possibly TRBD1 for D (5 bases). The germline V gene has CDR1 MNHEY and CDR2 SVGAGI. CDR3 size: 14 residues. V gave up 2 bases and J gave up 5 bases, with 12 bases separating them. The chain's CDR3 is CASSYAGMDETQYF. In nucleotides, the CDR3 is TGTGCCAGCAGTTACGCAGGGATGGACGAGACCCAGTACTTC.

The chain employs TRBV7-9 and TRBJ2-1; D is possibly TRBD2 (6 bases). CDR1 SEHNR and CDR2 FQNEAQ come from the germline V gene (reference sequence). The CDR3 length is 14 residues. With 5 bases removed from V and 10 bases from J, the gap between germline ends came to 18 bases. As DNA, the CDR3 is TGTGCCAGCAGCCACCCTGCGGGGCTTTACGAGCAGTTCTTC. Translation: CASSHPAGLYEQFF. Variable domain in full (rest from reference TRBV7-9 and TRBJ2-1): DTGVSQNPRHKITKRGQNVTFRCDPISEHNRLYWYRQTLGQGPEFLTYFQNEAQLEKSRLLSDRFSAERPKGSFSTLEIQRTEQGDSAMYLCASSHPAGLYEQFFGPGTRLTVL.

The chain couples TRBV9 to TRBJ2-7; 8 bases are a match to TRBD2. CDR1 and CDR2 (germline): SGDLS, YYNGEE. The CDR3 extends over 11 amino acids. V shed 4 bases and J 7 bases; nucleotides not matched to a gene: 1. The CDR3 DNA follows: TGTGCCAGCAGCCAGCGGGGGGAGCAGTACTTC. As protein: CASSQRGEQYF.

The chain carries TRBV27 and TRBJ1-1, with a weak D call TRBD1 (6 bases). Germline V gene lookup returns CDR1 MNHEY and CDR2 SMNVEV (reference sequence). Trimming pared 5 bases from V and 5 bases from J, leaving 15 bases between. The CDR3 has 14 amino acids. CDR3 nucleotides: TGTGCCAGCAGTAGACAGGCAACGGGGACTGAAGCTTTCTTT. Translating it yields CASSRQATGTEAFF.

The chain combines TRBV19 with TRBJ1-4; 7 nucleotides line up with TRBD1. The trim removed 7 bases at V and 3 bases at J, leaving 8 bases unmatched. Germline assignment: CDR1 LNHDA and CDR2 SQIVND (reference sequence). The CDR3 runs 15 residues. The CDR3 DNA reads TGTGCCAGTACCTCCTGGGACAGCTCTAATGAAAAACTGTTTTTT. This translates into CASTSWDSSNEKLFF.

The gene calls are TRBV7-9 and TRBJ1-1; D is possibly TRBD1 (5 bases). This CDR3 contains 13 residues. Germline CDR1 SEHNR, CDR2 FQNEAQ (reference sequence). The ends were cut back, 3 bases at V and 3 bases at J, with 8 bases in the middle. CDR3 in DNA: TGTGCCAGCAGCTTTGGAGGGGACACTGAAGCTTTCTTT. Translated, it gives CASSFGGDTEAFF.

The rearrangement joins TRBV13 to TRBJ1-1, with D unresolved. There are 13 residues in the CDR3. V lost 1 base, J lost 10 bases, and 13 bases lay in between. The germline V gene encodes CDR1 PRHDT and CDR2 FYEKMQ (reference sequence). In nucleotides, the CDR3 is TGTGCCAGCAGCTTAGAGGGCCGGGAGGCAGCTTTCTTT. Its translation: CASSLEGREAAFF.